This T cell receptor beta chain was sequenced for a study of blood T cell repertoires in COVID-19. Overall study: The United States, Italy and Spain were the sources of the acute and convalescent COVID-19 samples.

The authors' processing: Estimates of nucleated cell counts were drawn from the amplification of reference gene primers. Profiled with immunoSEQ multiplex PCR; TCRdb holds only in-frame clones, not every one. That table is the source of V, J and clone size, and D and trimming were worked out from the DNA. The sample has 380,000 or so clones, approximately 88% seen once. The CDR3 is 14 amino acids. Trimming removed 3 bases at V and 4 bases at J, with 13 bases between. Germline V gene data show CDR1 as DFQATT and CDR2 as SNEGSKA (reference sequence). What was sequenced was peripheral blood. The source of this sequence is a man aged 35-49 years with acute or convalescent COVID-19. The chain recombines TRBV20-1 with TRBJ1-5, with D perhaps TRBD1 (6 bases). The CDR3 bases are TGCAGTGCTAGTTTTCAGGGGATGAATCAGCCCCAGCATTTT. Residues: CSASFQGMNQPQHF.